These T cell receptor beta chains were read from a single sample in a study of CD8+CD57+ T cells in acquired aplastic anemia. TCRdb recomputed calls from the reads with MiXCR, one row per CDR3 protein. Seen here are some 70,000 distinct CDR3 sequences, roughly 50% observed once, and the top ten hold approximately 8.3%. Sequences were obtained from sorted CD4+, CD8+, or CD8+CD57+ T cells (not recorded which) from PBMCs. These receptors were obtained from a human donor in good health, serving as a control. The CDR3 runs from the conserved cysteine through the conserved F or W. D genes are given only for firm matches. Clone size is given for some rows only: seen once, a few or many times, or a class if the clone is expanded.

many	TRBV27	TRBJ2-7	TRBD2	TGTGCCACCAGACCGGGACTAGCGGTCGAGCGTGCCTACGAGCAGTACTTC	CATRPGLAVERAYEQYF
many	TRBV5-1	TRBJ1-2	.	TGCGCCAGCAGCTGGGGAAGGACGGGAAACTATGGCTACACCTTC	CASSWGRTGNYGYTF
.	TRBV29-1	TRBJ2-3	.	TGCAGCGTTGATGTGAGCACAGATACGCAGTATTTT	CSVDVSTDTQYF
few	TRBV25-1	TRBJ2-7	TRBD2	TGTGCCAGCAGTTTAAAGCTAGCGGGGGGCGAGCAGTACTTC	CASSLKLAGGEQYF
medium-sized	TRBV7-9	TRBJ1-6	.	TGTGCCAGCACCCAGTATGGGGGGAGGAATTCACCCCTCCACTTT	CASTQYGGRNSPLHF
.	TRBV20-1	TRBJ1-6	TRBD1	TGCAGTGCCCGCGGGACAGGGGAACAGTCACCCCTCCACTTT	CSARGTGEQSPLHF
many	TRBV12-5	TRBJ1-2	TRBD1	TGTGCTAGTGGGCCGGGACAGTATGGCTACACCTTC	CASGPGQYGYTF
many	TRBV4-1	TRBJ1-1	.	TGCGCCAGCAGCCAAGATCGGCGGAACACTGAAGCTTTCTTT	CASSQDRRNTEAFF
many	TRBV6-1	TRBJ2-2	.	TGTGCCAGCAACGAGCCGGGCACCGGGGAGCTGTTTTTT	CASNEPGTGELFF
.	TRBV5-4	TRBJ1-2	TRBD1	TGTGCCAGCAGCTGGAGCATTTATTACAGGGGATCAGGCTACACCTTC	CASSWSIYYRGSGYTF
many	TRBV19	TRBJ2-7	.	TGTGCCAGTAGTATTCGTTTGGGGCGACGAACGGTCTACGAGCAGTACTTC	CASSIRLGRRTVYEQYF
many	TRBV7-9	TRBJ2-1	.	TGTGCCAGCAAGTCCACCGACCGGGGCCCCCTCCTCAATGAGCAGTTCTTC	CASKSTDRGPLLNEQFF
.	TRBV19	TRBJ2-7	.	TGTGCCAGTAGTGTGGGGGCTAGCGGCTACGAGCAGTACTTC	CASSVGASGYEQYF
.	TRBV19	TRBJ2-7	.	TGTGCCAGTAGTATAGGGTCAGGGCACGAGCAGTACTTC	CASSIGSGHEQYF
.	TRBV7-3	TRBJ2-1	.	TGTGCCAGCAGCACCGCAGGGGCCCCCTACAATGAGCAGTTCTTC	CASSTAGAPYNEQFF
.	TRBV15	TRBJ1-5	TRBD1	TGTGCCACCAGCCGAAGACAGGGCTATAGCAATCAGCCCCAGCATTTT	CATSRRQGYSNQPQHF
.	TRBV2	TRBJ1-1	.	TGTGCCAGCAGTGACGGCCCGCAGGTGAGCACTGAAGCTTTCTTT	CASSDGPQVSTEAFF
many	TRBV4-1	TRBJ2-7	TRBD2	TGCGCCAGCAGCCAAGATCTCGGATGGACTAGCGGGACGTACGAGCAGTACTTC	CASSQDLGWTSGTYEQYF
.	TRBV29-1	TRBJ2-5	TRBD1	TGCAGCGTTCCGACAGGGCGAGAGACCCAGTACTTC	CSVPTGRETQYF
.	TRBV4-1	TRBJ2-1	TRBD2	TGCGCCAGCAGCCAAGATAGCGGGGGGCGCAACAATGAGCAGTTCTTC	CASSQDSGGRNNEQFF
.	TRBV20-1	TRBJ2-7	TRBD2	TGCAGTGCTCCCTCGGCTAGCGGGGGGGCCTACGAGCAGTACTTC	CSAPSASGGAYEQYF
few	TRBV5-6	TRBJ2-3	TRBD2	TGTGCCAGCAGCCTCCTAGCGGGTACTAGCACAGATACGCAGTATTTT	CASSLLAGTSTDTQYF
.	TRBV12-3/TRBV12-4	TRBJ1-6	.	TGTGCCAGCAGTTTCGAGGGGTCTGGTCGTTCACCCCTCCACTTT	CASSFEGSGRSPLHF
.	TRBV29-1	TRBJ2-1	.	TGCAGCGCCGCCTACAATGAGCAGTTCTTC	CSAAYNEQFF
many	TRBV4-1	TRBJ1-2	TRBD1	TGCGCCAGCAGCCGAGGGACAGGGGGCGCAGGTGGCTACACCTTC	CASSRGTGGAGGYTF
many	TRBV6-2/TRBV6-3	TRBJ2-7	TRBD2	TGTGCCAGCAGTTACTCGGGGGGACTAGCCGCAAAAGCCTACGAGCAGTACTTC	CASSYSGGLAAKAYEQYF
.	TRBV15	TRBJ1-5	.	TGTGCCACCAGCAGAGGTAGCAATCAGCCCCAGCATTTT	CATSRGSNQPQHF
.	TRBV12-3/TRBV12-4	TRBJ1-5	.	TGTGCCAGCAGTCTCCGGGACAAAAATCAGCCCCAGCATTTT	CASSLRDKNQPQHF
.	TRBV25-1	TRBJ2-2	.	TGTGCCAGCAGTGACTCGATCGGGGAGCTGTTTTTT	CASSDSIGELFF
.	TRBV20-1	TRBJ1-4	.	TGCAGTGCTAGTGGAGGGTTGGACGCAACTAATGAAAAACTGTTTTTT	CSASGGLDATNEKLFF
many	TRBV9	TRBJ2-3	TRBD2	TGTGCCAGCAGCGTAGCTAGCGGCGCCACTAGCACAGATACGCAGTATTTT	CASSVASGATSTDTQYF
.	TRBV4-1	TRBJ2-7	.	TGCGCCGGCAGCCACCGTAGCGAGGACTCCCGGAACGAGCAGTACTTC	CAGSHRSEDSRNEQYF
many	TRBV7-6	TRBJ1-5	.	TGTGCCAGCAGCTTAGGAACAGGAACAGGCAGCAATCAGCCCCAGCATTTT	CASSLGTGTGSNQPQHF
many	TRBV12-3/TRBV12-4	TRBJ2-7	.	TGTGCCAGCAGTTTATACGGGACATCCTACGAGCAGTACTTC	CASSLYGTSYEQYF
few	TRBV7-6	TRBJ2-1	TRBD2	TGTGCCAGCAGCTCAATAGCGGGAAATGAGCAGTTCTTC	CASSSIAGNEQFF
medium-sized	TRBV2	TRBJ1-2	.	TGTGCCAGCAGTGAAGACCCAGGTGGCTACACCTTC	CASSEDPGGYTF
once	TRBV5-5	TRBJ1-6	TRBD1	TGTGCCAGCAGCTTGTTTCCGGGACAGGGCAATTCACCCCTCCACTTT	CASSLFPGQGNSPLHF
many	TRBV3-1	TRBJ2-1	.	TGTGCCAGCAGCCCACTAGGACGGGAATTCTCCTACAATGAGCAGTTCTTC	CASSPLGREFSYNEQFF
few	TRBV7-9	TRBJ1-6	.	TGTGCCAGCAGCTTAAGAGGGGAATCACCCCTCCACTTT	CASSLRGESPLHF
.	TRBV19	TRBJ1-1	.	TGTGCCAGCATAATGGGAGATAAGAACACTGAAGCTTTCTTT	CASIMGDKNTEAFF
once	TRBV2	TRBJ2-5	.	TGCGCCAGCAGTGACCCCCTCGGAGGTGGGCCCACCCAGTACTTC	CASSDPLGGGPTQYF
.	TRBV25-1	TRBJ1-6	.	TGTGCCAGCAGTGATGGCCCACGGGGCAGCTATAATTCACCCCTCCACTTT	CASSDGPRGSYNSPLHF
many	TRBV19	TRBJ2-7	TRBD2	TGTGCCAGTAGTATGAAGGGCGGGAGAAGCTCCTACGAGCAGTACTTC	CASSMKGGRSSYEQYF
.	TRBV29-1	TRBJ1-2	TRBD1	TGCAGCGACCGGGACAGGGTAAATGGCTACACCTTC	CSDRDRVNGYTF